The 11 T cell receptor beta chains below were found in one sample sequenced in a study of read filtering for tumor transcriptome and immune sequencing. This library used approximately 0.4 ug RNA and molecular barcoded adaptors spanning alpha/delta and beta/gamma chains. One entry per CDR3 protein results from TCRdb running MiXCR on the reads. The sample carries tens of thousands of distinct CDR3 sequences, roughly a fifth recorded once. The source material was a population of CD138-negative cells sorted from bone marrow. The receptors originated from a donor at least 40 years old with multiple myeloma.

There are a few counts of this clonotype. A much bigger clone sits one base away, suggesting this may be a read error. The chain employs TRBV7-9 and TRBJ1-1, with TRBD1 matching over 7 bases. Per germline, CDR1 SEHNR and CDR2 FQNEAQ (reference sequence). This CDR3 region has 14 residues. Here the CDR3 reads CASSLGQMNTETFF. In nucleotides, the CDR3 is TGTGCCAGCAGCTTGGGACAGATGAACACTGAAACTTTCTTT.

As concerns this clonotype: One end of the junction varies from germline; a read error may be responsible. The chain combines TRBV20-1 with TRBJ2-3; 7 nucleotides align to TRBD1. The CDR3 consists of 17 residues. Germline CDR1 and CDR2: DFQATT and SNEGSKA (reference sequence). Written as DNA, the CDR3 is TGCAGTGCTAGAGATACAGTTCAAGGGGGCGCCAAGGATACGCAGTGTTTT. Encoded protein: CSARDTVQGGAKDTQCF.

Note on this clonotype: It may be a read error: a sequence one base away is much more abundant. The chain carries TRBV18 and TRBJ2-3; D gene ambiguous. The length of the CDR3 is 13 residues. CDR1 and CDR2 from the germline V gene are KGHSH and LQKENI. The CDR3 nucleotides are TGTGCCGGCTCACAGTCGCACGCAGATACGCAGTATTTT. Translation: CAGSQSHADTQYF.

This clonotype was observed at least ten times. The V call is TRBV7-9, the J call TRBJ2-7; 10 bases align to TRBD1. Germline lookup yields CDR1 SEHNR and CDR2 FQNEAQ (reference sequence). The ends lost 11 bases at V and 7 bases at J; junction bases unmatched: 8. The CDR3 extends over 12 amino acids. CDR3: CAGDRGRREQYF. Here the CDR3 DNA reads TGTGCCGGAGACAGGGGGCGTCGGGAGCAGTACTTC.

Only a few counts were recorded for this clonotype. This may come from a read error, since a much larger clone is one base off. Given the absence of the conserved phenylalanine or tryptophan at the CDR3 end, a read error is likely. V is TRBV5-1 and J is TRBJ2-5; TRBD2 is a possible D gene (5 bases). The V end lost 0 bases, the J end lost 0 bases, and 9 bases lay between the germline ends. The CDR3 covers 15 residues. CDR1 SGHRS and CDR2 YFSETQ come from the germline V gene. CDR3 in DNA: TGCGCCAGCAGCTTGGGCCGCGGGTACCAAGAGACCCAGTACTCC. It yields the protein CASSLGRGYQETQYS.

This clonotype was recorded a few times. CDR3 in DNA: TGTGCCAGCAGTTTAAGTTCTAGCGGGAAACAGACCCAGTACTTC. Its protein is CASSLSSSGKQTQYF. V usage is TRBV28 and J usage is TRBJ2-5, with 9 bases that match TRBD2. CDR3 size: 15 residues. The germline CDR1 and CDR2 sequences are MDHEN and SYDVKM. J gave up 6 bases and V 2 bases, and 7 bases lay outside the gene matches.

The chain has TRBV5-1 and TRBJ2-1; 7 nucleotides line up with TRBD1. The CDR3 runs to 15 residues. CDR1 is SGHRS, CDR2 YFSETQ, per germline. V dropped 4 bases and J dropped 3; count of bases not matched to a gene: 7. The CDR3: CASSPQGSFYNEQFF. CDR3 nucleotides: TGCGCCAGCAGCCCACAGGGGTCCTTCTACAATGAGCAGTTCTTC.

This clonotype showed up many times. The V call is TRBV5-1, the J call TRBJ2-7; D perhaps matches TRBD1 (6 bases). This CDR3 has 15 residues. V lost 3 bases and J lost 6, with 19 bases in between. Germline V CDR1 and CDR2: SGHRS, YFSETQ. Here the CDR3 reads CASSSTQGVLREQYF. Written as DNA, the CDR3 is TGCGCCAGCAGCTCGACACAGGGAGTCCTACGCGAGCAGTACTTC.

To note about this clonotype: An end of the junction differs from the germline gene, which may be a read error. The CDR3 region is CASSRGDRASGANVLTF. Written as DNA, the CDR3 is TGCGCCAGCAGCCGCGGGGATAGGGCTTCTGGGGCCAATGTCCTGACTTTC. This chain joins TRBV4-3 and TRBJ2-6; perhaps TRBD2 as D (6 bases). The CDR3 covers 17 residues. Per germline, CDR1 LGHNA and CDR2 YSLEER.

This clonotype occurred once. The junction and the germline gene differ at one end; a read error may be behind it. The CDR3 loop reads CASSQVTGTNEKLFF. The CDR3 region has the DNA TGTGCCAGCAGCCAAGTTACGGGGACTAATGAAAAACTGTTCTTT. The chain links TRBV14 to TRBJ1-4, with D perhaps matching TRBD1 (5 bases). The CDR3 runs to 15 residues. Per germline, CDR1 SGHDN and CDR2 FVKESK.

This clonotype was found many times. This chain connects TRBV29-1 to TRBJ2-7; D is perhaps TRBD2 (5 bases). The CDR3 has 12 residues. CDR1 SQVTM and CDR2 ANQGSEA come from the germline V gene. The V end lost 4 bases, the J end lost 0 bases, and 7 bases lay between the germline ends. Here the CDR3 reads CSVGRDSYEQYF. The CDR3, as DNA: TGCAGCGTTGGACGGGACTCCTACGAGCAGTACTTC.